The rows below give T cell receptor beta chains drawn from one sample of a study. TCRdb independently ran MiXCR on the RT-PCR reads; one entry per CDR3 protein. This table has about 700,000 distinct CDR3 sequences, 14% appearing once. The sample taken for sequencing was memory CD4+ T cells from blood. The source is a female donor in good health, serving as a healthy control. The CDR3 runs from the conserved cysteine through the conserved F or W. The D gene is left open where the match is weak. Only part of the rows carry a size: once, few, many, or a class if the clone is expanded.

TRBD1,-,TRBJ1-5,TRBV18,TGTGCCAGCTCACCATTGGGACAGGTCGGTCAGCCCCAGCATTTT,CASSPLGQVGQPQHF
-,few,TRBJ2-3,TRBV5-4,TGTGCCAGCAGCTCGTTACTGGGCCGCACAGATACGCAGTATTTT,CASSSLLGRTDTQYF
-,few,TRBJ2-1,TRBV6-1,TGTGCCAGCAGTGAAGCTTACTACAATGAGCAGTTCTTC,CASSEAYYNEQFF
TRBD1,many,TRBJ2-7,TRBV7-2,TGTGCCAGCAGCTTAGCGAACCCGGGACAGGGAAAAGAGCAGTACTTC,CASSLANPGQGKEQYF
-,-,TRBJ1-1,TRBV20-1,TGCAGTGCTAGCCGACATGCGAACACTGAAGCTTTCTTT,CSASRHANTEAFF
-,-,TRBJ2-7,TRBV18,TGTGCCAGCTCACCAAACCCCGGGGACAAGAGCTCCTACGAGCAGTACTTC,CASSPNPGDKSSYEQYF
TRBD2,-,TRBJ2-1,TRBV5-5,TGTGCCAGCAGCTTGGGGACTAGCGGGAGTTTGGGCAATGAGCAGTTCTTC,CASSLGTSGSLGNEQFF
TRBD1,many,TRBJ2-3,TRBV20-1,TGCAGTGCTAGCACCGGGACAGGGGGCGGCGCAGATACGCAGTATTTT,CSASTGTGGGADTQYF
-,few,TRBJ1-4,TRBV20-1,TGCAGTGCTAGCGGGGGTGGACGTCGGGGGGATGAAAAACTGTTTTTT,CSASGGGRRGDEKLFF
-,few,TRBJ2-1,TRBV20-1,TGCAGTGCTTTAGGTCGCGAGCAGTTCTTC,CSALGREQFF
-,-,TRBJ1-2,TRBV24-1,TGTGCCACCAGTCAAAACGGCGGACAGCCTTATGGCTACACCTTC,CATSQNGGQPYGYTF
-,-,TRBJ1-5,TRBV10-3,TGTGCCATCAGTGAGGTGCTTAATCAGCCCCAGCATTTT,CAISEVLNQPQHF
-,-,TRBJ2-7,TRBV6-5,TGTGCCAGCAGATTAAAAGGGGCTGGTCGGAGCGAGCAGTACTTC,CASRLKGAGRSEQYF
TRBD1,few,TRBJ1-1,TRBV20-1,TGCAGTGCTAGTTCGGGGACAGGTTCTCAAGCTTTCTTT,CSASSGTGSQAFF
TRBD1,-,TRBJ2-7,TRBV7-2,TGTGCCAGCAGCCGGGACAGGTCGGACGAGCAGTACTTC,CASSRDRSDEQYF
-,-,TRBJ1-1,TRBV6-5,TGTGCCAGCAGTTACTCCCCCGGTGTACACACTGAAGCTTTCTTT,CASSYSPGVHTEAFF
-,-,TRBJ2-7,TRBV7-2,TGTGCCAGCAGCCCGCGGGGAGACAATGAGCAGTACTTC,CASSPRGDNEQYF
-,few,TRBJ1-2,TRBV15,TGTGCCACCAGCATTGGATCGGTGGGCTACACCTTC,CATSIGSVGYTF
TRBD1,-,TRBJ1-1,TRBV4-3,TGCGCCAGCAGCCAAGAATGGGGCAGGGGGCGAGATGGGTACACTGAAGCTTTCTTT,CASSQEWGRGRDGYTEAFF
-,many,TRBJ1-2,TRBV27,TGTGCCAGCAGTAAGGACTTAAATGGGGATGGCTACACCTTC,CASSKDLNGDGYTF
TRBD2,-,TRBJ2-3,TRBV7-6,TGTGCCAGCAGCCGGCGGGAGGATACGCAGTATTTT,CASSRREDTQYF
-,-,TRBJ1-1,TRBV28,TGTGCCAGCAGGAATCAAATGAACACTGAAGCTTTCTTT,CASRNQMNTEAFF
TRBD2,-,TRBJ2-7,TRBV20-1,TGCAGGGGAGCGGGAGGTTCCACGGGGGAGCAGTACTTC,CRGAGGSTGEQYF
-,-,TRBJ1-5,TRBV6-6,TGTGCCAGCAGAGACCGGGACACTCACAATCAGCCCCAGCATTTT,CASRDRDTHNQPQHF
-,few,TRBJ1-2,TRBV7-2,TGTGCCAGCAGCTTTGTGGCCTATGGCTACACCTTC,CASSFVAYGYTF
TRBD1,-,TRBJ1-2,TRBV7-9,TGTGCCAGCAGCTTAGGGGACAGCCGCCCGGCTAACTATGGCTACACCTTC,CASSLGDSRPANYGYTF
TRBD2,many,TRBJ2-1,TRBV11-2,TGTGCCAGCAGTCCCGGGACTAGCAGGGAGCAGTTCTTC,CASSPGTSREQFF
TRBD2,-,TRBJ2-3,TRBV20-1,TGCAGTGCTAGTCCTACGGGAGGGGTGGATACGCAGTATTTT,CSASPTGGVDTQYF
-,few,TRBJ1-1,TRBV4-1,TGCGCCAGCAGCCAAAGACAGGAAGGAACTGAAGCTTTCTTT,CASSQRQEGTEAFF
TRBD1,-,TRBJ1-5,TRBV5-5,TGTGCCAGTGCAGGGGGTGTGGGTCAGCCCCAGCATTTT,CASAGGVGQPQHF
TRBD1,-,TRBJ2-5,TRBV30,TGTGCCTGGAGTTGGATTGACAGGGTTGAGACCCAGTACTTC,CAWSWIDRVETQYF
TRBD1,few,TRBJ1-4,TRBV18,TGTGCCAGCTCACCAAGGGGGCAGAGTAATGAAAAACTGTTTTTT,CASSPRGQSNEKLFF
-,many,TRBJ2-1,TRBV12-3/TRBV12-4,TGTGCCAGCAGTTTGGGGGGCGATATACATGAGCAGTTCTTC,CASSLGGDIHEQFF
TRBD1,many,TRBJ1-2,TRBV29-1,TGCAGCGTCGGACAGGGGCTAAATTATGGCTACACCTTC,CSVGQGLNYGYTF
-,-,TRBJ1-4,TRBV18,TGTGCCAGCTCCCGGGGGGACAAGAATGAAAAACTGTTTTTT,CASSRGDKNEKLFF
-,-,TRBJ2-3,TRBV7-3,TGTGCCAGCAGCTTATACTCCAACAGCGAGTCCGATACGCAGTATTTT,CASSLYSNSESDTQYF
TRBD2,-,TRBJ2-7,TRBV6-2/TRBV6-3,TGTGCCAGCAGTTACGTACTAGCGGGAGATTCGTCCTACGAGCAGTACTTC,CASSYVLAGDSSYEQYF
-,-,TRBJ2-1,TRBV6-6,TGTGCCAGCAACGAAGGGGCAACCCACTCCTACAATGAGCAGTTCTTC,CASNEGATHSYNEQFF
TRBD1,-,TRBJ2-1,TRBV5-1,TGCGCCAGCACCTCCCGGGACAGGGGTCGTAGTGAGCAGTTCTTC,CASTSRDRGRSEQFF